This TCR beta chain was identified in a study of T cells in Graves' hyperthyroidism and ophthalmopathy. There were TCR beta CDR3 regions amplified from RNA transcripts. A set of HTBI primers served as the primers for a first-round RT-PCR of the TCR CDR3. TCRdb called the multiplex PCR reads again in MiXCR, with one record for every CDR3 protein. The sample has 500,000 or so distinct CDR3 sequences, about 16% seen once. For ophthalmopathy patients, the Clinical Activity Score was at least 3 and the NOSPECS grade at least 4; duration was under 3 months. There are a few counts of this clonotype. Looked up from germline, CDR1 is WSHSY and CDR2 is SAAADI. Trimming took 8 bases from V and 3 from J; bases not matched to a gene: 3. CDR3 size: 13 residues.

The chain links TRBV10-2 to TRBJ2-7; TRBD2 aligns across 11 bases. This TCR was recovered from a woman in her 30s with Graves' ophthalmopathy. Sequencing was performed on blood. CDR3 DNA sequence: TGCGCCAGCGCTAGCGGGAGGTACTACGAGCAGTACTTC. Its translation is CASASGRYYEQYF.